Below, one T cell receptor beta chain is given with its context. The data are from a study of blood T cell repertoires in COVID-19. Trimming took 5 bases from V and 0 from J; bases not matched to a gene: 4. Germline V gives CDR1 ENHRY, CDR2 SYGVKD. This CDR3 spans 14 amino acids. The study drew participants aged about 18 to 89 years from approximately 25 US areas. Clinical history reported by participants formed the basis on which cohorts were assigned. As originally analysed: Quantification of nucleated cells was approximated via reference gene primer amplification. This table comes from immunoSEQ multiplex PCR, and its TCRdb copy is limited to in-frame clones, with some not included. That table gives V, J and clone size, and the DNA gave D and trimming. The sample shows about 210,000 clones, roughly 90% of them seen only once.

The rearrangement uses TRBV10-3 and TRBJ2-7; 7 positions match TRBD1. Sequenced input: PBMCs or T cells enriched from blood (not recorded which). The clonotype was recovered from a woman between 25 and 40 years old who had been exposed to COVID-19. For the CDR3, the DNA is TGTGCCATCAGTCCGGGACAGACCTCCTACGAGCAGTACTTC. Translating it yields CAISPGQTSYEQYF.